Reported below is one T cell receptor (beta chain). This clonotype has a handful of counts. Which antigen it targets is not known. No base quality information exists; no much larger clone differs at one position. The germline V gene provides CDR1 SGHRS and CDR2 YFSETQ. V has 4 bases trimmed and J has 2 bases trimmed; junction bases matching no gene number 7. The cysteine opens and the phenylalanine closes a CDR3 of 15 amino acids. The only DNA kept is the CDR3, 45 bases in frame from the first base. These data originate in a study of T-cell reconstitution after alpha-beta-depleted transplantation in children (dated by TCRdb to about 2016). With regard to the full study: The study quantitatively tracked T-cell immune reconstitution after TCRalphabeta/CD19-depleted allogeneic hematopoietic cell transplantation in children using TCR repertoire profiling.

Receptor libraries were prepared by PCR. TCRdb names Illumina HiSeq 2500 as the instrument used. Molecular barcoding was employed in the preparation of TCR libraries, with unique molecular identifiers being used to normalize TCRbeta repertoire quantification. Starting from the raw public reads, TCRdb applied fastp trimming at Q25, assembled clones with MiXCR and retained in-frame beta chains. All rows with the same CDR3 protein become a single entry with the most common DNA and genes. The sample profile shows 750,000 to 950,000 distinct CDR3 sequences; under 20% of them were found once. Approximately 4.5% of the sample is in the top ten clones. Beyond this particular receptor, the publication reports: Apparently early alphabetaT-cell count recovery about two months after transplant reportedly relied on only several hundred rapidly expanded clones derived from non-depleted graft cells. The high TCRbeta diversity at day 60 in some patients was ascribed to recipient T cells and intrathymic progenitors that had survived conditioning. Over the following months the frequencies of hyperexpanded clones went down, and after one year T-cell counts and TCRbeta diversity were mostly credited to newly produced T cells.

The intended sense of this specimen's treatment or condition label: allogeneic hematopoietic cell transplantation with graft depleted of TCRalphabeta T cells and CD19 B cells. Transplant recipients were children who received TCRalphabeta/CD19-depleted allogeneic hematopoietic cell grafts. This chain joins TRBV5-1 to TRBJ2-3; a stretch of 7 junction bases matches TRBD2. This sequence originates from a male patient between 10 and 17 years old who had a stem cell transplant for acute lymphoblastic leukemia, so the T cells may come from the graft donor. The sequencing used PBMCs, mostly from graft donor cells, collected 360 days after TCRalphabeta/CD19-depleted stem cell transplant. The DNA sequence reads TGCGCCAGCAGCGTGGGAGGGCCTGACACAGATACGCAGTATTTT. The translation is CASSVGGPDTDTQYF.